A single sample gave rise to the 14 T cell receptor beta chains below, sequenced in a study of blood T cells in healthy people across ages. The authors ran a second PCR of 7 to 11 cycles using a sample-barcoded 5' primer and a J-beta primer mix. Each CDR3 protein gets one entry after TCRdb re-called the 5' RACE reads with MiXCR. The sample shows 1.8 million or so distinct CDR3 sequences, about 39% of them seen only once. The specimen was blood. The receptors here all came from a human donor in good health.

In this sample, this clonotype turned up many times. V and J are TRBV7-9 and TRBJ2-7; TRBD1 aligns across 7 bases. The junction had 4 bases not matched to a gene; V was cut back by 5 bases and J by 3 bases. The CDR3 has 13 amino acids. The germline V gene encodes CDR1 SEHNR and CDR2 FQNEAQ (reference sequence). Here the CDR3 DNA reads TGTGCCAGCAGCAACCGGGACAGCTACGAGCAGTACTTC. Amino acids: CASSNRDSYEQYF.

This chain connects TRBV19 to TRBJ1-1; D gene ambiguous. The CDR3 is 14 residues long. Germline V lookup: CDR1 LNHDA, CDR2 SQIVND (reference sequence). Between the trimmed V and J ends, which lost 6 bases and 1 base, there was a span of 12 bases. The CDR3 region is CASREEIPNTEAFF. CDR3 DNA: TGTGCCAGTAGGGAAGAGATCCCGAACACTGAAGCTTTCTTT. The complete variable domain, with remaining parts taken from reference TRBV19 and TRBJ1-1, reads DGGITQSPKYLFRKEGQNVTLSCEQNLNHDAMYWYRQDPGQGLRLIYYSQIVNDFQKGDIAEGYSVSREKKESFPLTVTSAQKNPTAFYLCASREEIPNTEAFFGQGTRLTVV.

Comments on this clonotype: Relative to the germline gene, one junction end is altered; a read error may explain this. V is TRBV7-2 and J is TRBJ1-2, with TRBD1 identical over 7 bases. The length of the CDR3 is 15 residues. Germline V gene sequence: CDR1 SGHTA, CDR2 FQGNSA. CDR3 protein: CASSSQGGVNYGHTF. CDR3 nucleotide sequence: TGTGCCAGCAGCTCCCAGGGGGGCGTCAACTATGGCCACACCTTC.

Remarks on this clonotype: Given a much more abundant clone one base away, this may be a read error. This rearrangement joins TRBV20-1 to TRBJ2-3, with D uncertain. This CDR3 has 11 residues. CDR1 DFQATT and CDR2 SNEGSKA come from the germline V gene (reference sequence). CDR3 nucleotides: TGCGGTGCTGGCCCCACAGATACGCAGTATTTT. Protein sequence: CGAGPTDTQYF.

The chain joins TRBV4-1 to TRBJ2-4; D possibly corresponds to TRBD2 (6 bases). CDR1 is MGHRA, CDR2 YSYEKL, per germline. This CDR3 is built from 14 residues. The ends were cut back, 0 bases at V and 14 bases at J, with 17 bases in the middle. The CDR3 here is CASSQEGRQSGEYF. In DNA, the CDR3 is TGCGCCAGCAGCCAAGAAGGGCGCCAGTCGGGGGAGTACTTC.

This clonotype has more than one count but fewer than ten. The V gene is TRBV4-3, the J gene TRBJ1-2, with a weak D call TRBD1 (5 bases). Germline V CDR1 and CDR2: LGHNA, YSLEER. The CDR3 has 15 residues. Trimming pared 0 bases from V and 2 bases from J, leaving 10 bases between. The CDR3 reads CASSQDHGGNYGYTF. CDR3 nucleotides: TGCGCCAGCAGCCAAGATCACGGGGGGAACTATGGCTACACCTTC.

The table lists this clonotype with a count of one. This chain uses TRBV6-2 or TRBV6-3 with TRBJ1-5; D is unresolved. Germline V lookup: CDR1 MNHEY, CDR2 SVGEGT. Trimming took off 2 bases at V and 4 bases at J, with 9 bases between the two ends. The length of the CDR3 is 14 residues. The chain's CDR3 is CASSYIPGNQPQHF. CDR3 nucleotides: TGTGCCAGCAGTTACATCCCGGGGAATCAGCCCCAGCATTTT.

A few counts support this clonotype. The genes are TRBV12-3 or TRBV12-4 and TRBJ1-2; D remains ambiguous. The V and J ends lost 6 bases and 6 bases respectively, with 17 bases between them. The CDR3 covers 14 residues. The CDR3 loop reads CASSQDWGADGYTF. The CDR3 region has the DNA TGTGCCAGCAGCCAAGACTGGGGTGCGGATGGCTACACCTTC.

This clonotype appeared many times. The chain uses TRBV12-3 or TRBV12-4 and TRBJ2-5; D not resolved. Deletions cut 3 bases from V and 5 bases from J, with 4 bases between. This CDR3 is built from 11 residues. The CDR3 coding sequence is TGTGCCAGCAGTTTTGCGGAGACCCAGTACTTC. The encoded protein is CASSFAETQYF.

J is TRBJ2-1 and V is TRBV27; D perhaps matches TRBD2 (5 bases). The V gene's germline CDR1 is MNHEY and CDR2 SMNVEV (reference sequence). CDR3 length equals 11 residues. With 8 bases removed from V and 9 bases from J, the gap between germline ends came to 11 bases. The CDR3 nucleotides are TGTGCCAGCGGGAGCGGAGGTGAGCAGTTCTTC. It codes for CASGSGGEQFF.

This clonotype was seen at least ten times. The chain has TRBV9 and TRBJ2-7, with a tentative D call TRBD2 (6 bases). The V end was cut by 0 bases, the J end by 7 bases, with 20 bases between. The CDR3 spans 16 residues. Germline values: CDR1 SGDLS, CDR2 YYNGEE. CDR3 sequence: CASSVDPGLRGSEQYF. CDR3 sequence (DNA): TGTGCCAGCAGCGTAGATCCGGGACTCAGAGGTTCAGAGCAGTACTTC.

The chain carries TRBV5-1 and TRBJ2-7; 12 bases align to TRBD2. The CDR3 runs to 16 residues. Germline loops: CDR1 SGHRS, CDR2 YFSETQ. Trimming removed 4 bases from V and 2 bases from J; junction bases left unmatched: 7. The CDR3 bases are TGCGCCAGCAGCGCGGTGACTAGCGGGGGAACCTACGAGCAGTACTTC. It is translated as CASSAVTSGGTYEQYF.

The chain joins TRBV3-1 to TRBJ2-7; D is unresolved. The CDR3 is 13 amino acids. V lost 6 bases, J lost 2 bases, and 11 bases lay in between. CDR1 is LGHDT and CDR2 is YNNKEL in the germline V gene (reference sequence). CDR3 region: CASSRYGPYEQYF. DNA for the CDR3: TGTGCCAGCAGTCGATATGGGCCCTACGAGCAGTACTTC.

As for this clonotype: The conserved phenylalanine or tryptophan normally closing the CDR3 is absent here, so this likely arose from a read error. The chain recombines TRBV12-3 or TRBV12-4 with TRBJ2-3; no clear D gene. The germline V and J ends were trimmed by 8 bases and 2 bases, with 5 bases remaining between them. CDR3 size: 11 residues. The CDR3 sequence is CASRATDTQYV. CDR3 DNA: TGTGCCAGCCGCGCCACAGATACGCAGTATGTT.